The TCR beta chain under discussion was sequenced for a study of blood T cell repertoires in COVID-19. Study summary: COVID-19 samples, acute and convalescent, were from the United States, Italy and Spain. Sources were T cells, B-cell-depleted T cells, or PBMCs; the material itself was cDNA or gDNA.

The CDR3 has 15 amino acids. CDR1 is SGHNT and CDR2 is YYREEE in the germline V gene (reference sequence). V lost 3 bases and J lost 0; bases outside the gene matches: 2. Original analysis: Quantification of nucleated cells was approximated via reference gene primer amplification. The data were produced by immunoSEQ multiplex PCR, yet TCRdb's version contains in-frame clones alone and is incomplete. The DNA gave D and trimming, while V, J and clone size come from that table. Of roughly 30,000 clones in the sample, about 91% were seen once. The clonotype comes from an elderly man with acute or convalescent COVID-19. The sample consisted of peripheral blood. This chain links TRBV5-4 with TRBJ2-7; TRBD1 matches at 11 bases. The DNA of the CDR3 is TGTGCCAGCAGCTCGGGACAGGGGGTCTCCTACGAGCAGTACTTC. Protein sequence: CASSSGQGVSYEQYF.